The entry below describes one TCR beta chain. The CDR3 extends over 13 amino acids. Deletions cut 1 base from V and 1 base from J, with 4 bases between. Germline values: CDR1 LGHNA, CDR2 YNFKEQ. The table came from immunoSEQ multiplex PCR; TCRdb's copy has only in-frame clones and leaves some out. The table shows roughly 680,000 clones, with 89% occurring only once. This entry comes from a study of Ad26.COV2.S vaccination and SARS-CoV-2 variants. The treatment here: about 20 received Ad26.COV2.S at low or high dose, single or two shots; 5 received placebo; per-sample allocation not given. Collection of the samples took place on day 63 after the first injection of vaccine or placebo. An Ad26 vector carrying the Wuhan-strain SARS-CoV-2 spike served as the vaccine.

Sample: peripheral blood, taken in a trial of Ad26.COV2.S vaccine versus placebo. The chain links TRBV4-2 to TRBJ1-2, with D uncertain. The receptor comes from a person aged 18 to 59 who received the Ad26.COV2.S COVID-19 vaccine or a placebo. The CDR3 DNA reads TGTGCCAGCAGCCAAGCAGATAACTATGGCTACACCTTC. This translates into CASSQADNYGYTF.